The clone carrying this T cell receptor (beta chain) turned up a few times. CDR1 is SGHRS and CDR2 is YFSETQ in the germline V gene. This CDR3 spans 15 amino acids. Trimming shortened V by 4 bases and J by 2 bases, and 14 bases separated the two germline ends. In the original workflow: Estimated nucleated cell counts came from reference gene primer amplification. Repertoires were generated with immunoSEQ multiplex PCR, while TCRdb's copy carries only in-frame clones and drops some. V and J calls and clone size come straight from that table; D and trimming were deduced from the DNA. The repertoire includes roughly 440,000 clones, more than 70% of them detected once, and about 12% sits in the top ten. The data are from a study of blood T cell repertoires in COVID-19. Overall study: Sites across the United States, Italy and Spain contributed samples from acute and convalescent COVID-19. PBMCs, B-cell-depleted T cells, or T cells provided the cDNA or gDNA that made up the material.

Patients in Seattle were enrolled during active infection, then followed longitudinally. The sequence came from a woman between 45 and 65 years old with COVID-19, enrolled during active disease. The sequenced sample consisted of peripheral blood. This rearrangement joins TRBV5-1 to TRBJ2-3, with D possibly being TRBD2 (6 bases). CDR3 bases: TGCGCCAGCAGCCCCTCTCGGGGGACCACAGATACGCAGTATTTT. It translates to CASSPSRGTTDTQYF.